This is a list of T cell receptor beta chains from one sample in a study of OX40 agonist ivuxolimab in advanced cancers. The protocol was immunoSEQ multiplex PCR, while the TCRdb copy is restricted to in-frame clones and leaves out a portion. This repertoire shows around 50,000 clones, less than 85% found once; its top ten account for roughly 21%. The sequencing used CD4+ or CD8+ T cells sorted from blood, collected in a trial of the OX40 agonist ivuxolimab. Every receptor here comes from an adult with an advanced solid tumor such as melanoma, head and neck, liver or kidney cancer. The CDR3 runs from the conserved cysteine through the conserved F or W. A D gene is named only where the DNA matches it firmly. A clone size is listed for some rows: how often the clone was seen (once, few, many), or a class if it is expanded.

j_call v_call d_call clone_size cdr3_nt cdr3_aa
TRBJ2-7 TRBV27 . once TGTGCCAGCCACAAACAGGGGACTGGGAATTACGAGCAGTACTTC CASHKQGTGNYEQYF
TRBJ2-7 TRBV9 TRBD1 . TGTGCCAGCAGCTCCCAGGGACAGGGGGCCGACGAGCAGTACTTC CASSSQGQGADEQYF
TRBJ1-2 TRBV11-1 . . TGTGCCAGCAGCATACCGGGTGATGGCTACACCTTC CASSIPGDGYTF
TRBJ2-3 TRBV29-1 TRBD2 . TGCAGCGTGCTGGGGGGGAGCACAGTGAACGGACTTGGCACAGATACGCAGTATTTT CSVLGGSTVNGLGTDTQYF
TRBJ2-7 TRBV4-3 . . TGCGCCAGCAGCCAAGACCTACGGGAGCCGTACATCTACGAGCAGTACTTC CASSQDLREPYIYEQYF
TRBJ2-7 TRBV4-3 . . TGCGCCAGCAGCCAAGGTGGGGGGACCTACGAGCAGTACTTC CASSQGGGTYEQYF
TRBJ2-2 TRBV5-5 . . TGTGCCAGCATCCTGGCCGGGGAGCTGTTTTTT CASILAGELFF
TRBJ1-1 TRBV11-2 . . TGTGCCAGCAGCTCGCTTACAGGGCTGGGAGAGGAGGCTTTCTTT CASSSLTGLGEEAFF
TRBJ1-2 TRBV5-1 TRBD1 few TGCGCCAGCAGCGGGACAGGGGAACACACCTTC CASSGTGEHTF
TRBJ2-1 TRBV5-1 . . TGCGCCAGCAGCTTTGAATGGGTGGGAAGCTCCTACAATGAGCAGTTCTTC CASSFEWVGSSYNEQFF
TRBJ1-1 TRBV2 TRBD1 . TGTGCCAGCAGTTCCCCGACAGGGGGTAACACTGAAGCTTTCTTT CASSSPTGGNTEAFF
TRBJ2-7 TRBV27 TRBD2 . TGTGAGGTGGCGGGAGGCTACGAGCAGTACTTC CEVAGGYEQYF
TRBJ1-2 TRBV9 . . TGTGCCAGCAGCGGACAGGCGTATGGCTACACCTTC CASSGQAYGYTF
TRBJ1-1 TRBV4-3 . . TGCGCCAGCAGCCCGTCGACAGGATACTTCACTGAAGCTTTCTTT CASSPSTGYFTEAFF
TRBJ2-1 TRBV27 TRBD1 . TGTGCCAGCAGTTACTTAACAGGGGACAATGAGCAGTTCTTC CASSYLTGDNEQFF
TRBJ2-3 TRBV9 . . TGTGCCAGCAGCGGCCGGGGCGGGGTGGGAACAGATACGCAGTATTTT CASSGRGGVGTDTQYF
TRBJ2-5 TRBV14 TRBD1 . TGTGCCAGCAGCCAAGTAGGGGGCCCAGAGACCCAGTACTTC CASSQVGGPETQYF
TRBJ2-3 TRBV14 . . TGTGCCAGCAGCCAAGGGAGGTGGGATACGCAGTATTTT CASSQGRWDTQYF
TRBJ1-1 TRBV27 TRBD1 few TGTGCCAGCCGATTGACAGGGCGCGCTGAAGCTTTCTTT CASRLTGRAEAFF
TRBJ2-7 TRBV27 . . TGTGCCAGCAGTCAGCAGGGAGTCGACGAGCAGTACTTC CASSQQGVDEQYF
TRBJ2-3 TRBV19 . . TGTGCCAGTAGTAGCTTCTGGCGAGATACGCAGTATTTT CASSSFWRDTQYF
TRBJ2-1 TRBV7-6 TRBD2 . TGTGCCAGCAGCTTCAGTCTAGCGGTGAGGGAGCAGTTCTTC CASSFSLAVREQFF
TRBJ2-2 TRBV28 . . TGTGCCAGCAGCAGAACAAGCAACACCGGGGAGCTGTTTTTT CASSRTSNTGELFF
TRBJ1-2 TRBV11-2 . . TGTGCCAGCAGCTTAGTTGCCACAGGGTTGGATGGCTACACCTTC CASSLVATGLDGYTF
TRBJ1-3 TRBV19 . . TGTGCCAGTAGTGACGAGGACTACTCTGGAAACACCATATATTTT CASSDEDYSGNTIYF
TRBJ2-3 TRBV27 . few TGTGCCAGCAGTTCTGGGACGGTTAGCACAGATACGCAGTATTTT CASSSGTVSTDTQYF
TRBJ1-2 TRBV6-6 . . TGTGCCAGCAGTTACACCCGAGGCAGGGGACGCTATGGCTACACCTTC CASSYTRGRGRYGYTF
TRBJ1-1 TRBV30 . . TGTGCCTGGAGTGAGGGACGTGAAGCTTTCTTT CAWSEGREAFF
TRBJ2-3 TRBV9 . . TGTGCCAGCAGCGTTGGGGGGGCTCTGGATACGCAGTATTTT CASSVGGALDTQYF
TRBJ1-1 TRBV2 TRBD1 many TGTGCCAGCAGATCTGGACAGGGGGCTTTTGAAGCTTTCTTT CASRSGQGAFEAFF
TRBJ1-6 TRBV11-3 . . TGTGCCAGCAGCTTAGAAAACAGGGATGTATATAATTCACCCCTCCACTTT CASSLENRDVYNSPLHF
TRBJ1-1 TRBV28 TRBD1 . TGTGCCAGCAGGCGACTGACAGGGACTGAAGCTTTCTTT CASRRLTGTEAFF
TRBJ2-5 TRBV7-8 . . TGTGCCAGCAGCTTAGTGCGATTCGGGGCCCCCCATGAGACCCAGTACTTC CASSLVRFGAPHETQYF
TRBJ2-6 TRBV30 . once TGTGCCTGGGAACAGGGATCTGGGGCCAACGTCCTGACTTTC CAWEQGSGANVLTF
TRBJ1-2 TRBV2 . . TGTGCCAGCAGTGAATGGGTGGGTGACCATGGCTACACCTTC CASSEWVGDHGYTF
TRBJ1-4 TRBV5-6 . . TGTGCCAGCAGCTTGGTTCATGATGAAAAACTGTTTTTT CASSLVHDEKLFF